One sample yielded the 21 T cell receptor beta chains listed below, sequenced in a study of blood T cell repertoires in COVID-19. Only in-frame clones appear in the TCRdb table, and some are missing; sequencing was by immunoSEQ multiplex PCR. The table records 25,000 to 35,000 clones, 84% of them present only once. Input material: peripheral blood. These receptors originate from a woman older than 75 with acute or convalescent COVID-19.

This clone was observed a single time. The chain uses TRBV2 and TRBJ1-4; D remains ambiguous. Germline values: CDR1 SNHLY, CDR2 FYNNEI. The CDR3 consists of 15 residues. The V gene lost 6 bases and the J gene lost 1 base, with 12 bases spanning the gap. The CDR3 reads CASRQRPGTNEKLFF. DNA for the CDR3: TGTGCCAGCAGGCAACGGCCAGGAACTAATGAAAAACTGTTTTTT.

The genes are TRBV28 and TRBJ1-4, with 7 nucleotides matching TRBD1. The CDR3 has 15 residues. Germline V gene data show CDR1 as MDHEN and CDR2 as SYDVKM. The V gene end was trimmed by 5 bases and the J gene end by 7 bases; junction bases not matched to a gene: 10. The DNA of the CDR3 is TGTGCCAGCAGTCCATCGACAGGGAAGGGTGAAAAACTGTTTTTT. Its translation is CASSPSTGKGEKLFF.

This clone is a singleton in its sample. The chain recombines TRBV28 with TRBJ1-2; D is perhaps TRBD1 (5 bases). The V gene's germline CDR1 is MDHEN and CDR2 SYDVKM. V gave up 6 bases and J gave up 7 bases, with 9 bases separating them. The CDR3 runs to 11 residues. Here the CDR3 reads CASSSRAGYTF. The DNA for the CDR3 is TGTGCCAGCAGCTCCAGGGCTGGCTACACCTTC.

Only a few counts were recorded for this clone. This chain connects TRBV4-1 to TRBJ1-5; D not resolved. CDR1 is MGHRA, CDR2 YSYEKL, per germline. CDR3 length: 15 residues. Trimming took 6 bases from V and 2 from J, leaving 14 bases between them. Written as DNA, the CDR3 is TGCGCCAGCAGAGAGGGAGGGATAGGCAATCAGCCCCAGCATTTT. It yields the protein CASREGGIGNQPQHF.

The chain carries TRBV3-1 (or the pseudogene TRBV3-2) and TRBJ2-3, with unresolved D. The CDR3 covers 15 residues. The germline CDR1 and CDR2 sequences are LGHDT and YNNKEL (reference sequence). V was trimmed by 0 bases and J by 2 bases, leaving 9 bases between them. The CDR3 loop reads CASSQDPNPTDTQYF. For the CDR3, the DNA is TGTGCCAGCAGCCAAGATCCCAATCCCACAGATACGCAGTATTTT.

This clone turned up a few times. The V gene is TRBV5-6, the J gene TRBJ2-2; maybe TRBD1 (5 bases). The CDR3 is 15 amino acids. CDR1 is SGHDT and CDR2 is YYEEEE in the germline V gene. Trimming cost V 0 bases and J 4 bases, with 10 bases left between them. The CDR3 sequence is CASSLVQGSTGELFF. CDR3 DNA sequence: TGTGCCAGCAGCTTGGTTCAGGGAAGCACCGGGGAGCTGTTTTTT.

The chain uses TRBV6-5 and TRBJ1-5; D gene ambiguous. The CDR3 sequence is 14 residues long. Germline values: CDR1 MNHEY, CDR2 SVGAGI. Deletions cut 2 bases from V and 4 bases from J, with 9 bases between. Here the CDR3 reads CASSYGGKNQPQHF. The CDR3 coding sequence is TGTGCCAGCAGTTACGGCGGTAAAAATCAGCCCCAGCATTTT.

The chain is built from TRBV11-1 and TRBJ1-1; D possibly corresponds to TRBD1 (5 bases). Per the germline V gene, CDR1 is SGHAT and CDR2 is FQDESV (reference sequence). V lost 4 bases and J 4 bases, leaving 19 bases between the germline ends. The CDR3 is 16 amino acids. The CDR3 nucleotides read TGTGCCAGCAGCTCCCCCCTTGCGGGGCGTAGCACTGAAGCTTTCTTT. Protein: CASSSPLAGRSTEAFF. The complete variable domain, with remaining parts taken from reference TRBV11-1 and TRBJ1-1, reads EAEVAQSPRYKITEKSQAVAFWCDPISGHATLYWYRQILGQGPELLVQFQDESVVDDSQLPKDRFSAERLKGVDSTLKIQPAELGDSAMYLCASSSPLAGRSTEAFFGQGTRLTVV.

CDR3 DNA: TGCGCCAGCAGCTTGGTCAGATCCCCAGATACGCAGTATTTT. This translates into CASSLVRSPDTQYF. V gene TRBV5-1 combines with J gene TRBJ2-3; no clear D. This CDR3 region has 14 residues. V was shortened by 0 bases and J by 4 bases, with 9 bases between the two germline ends. Germline V gene sequence: CDR1 SGHRS, CDR2 YFSETQ.

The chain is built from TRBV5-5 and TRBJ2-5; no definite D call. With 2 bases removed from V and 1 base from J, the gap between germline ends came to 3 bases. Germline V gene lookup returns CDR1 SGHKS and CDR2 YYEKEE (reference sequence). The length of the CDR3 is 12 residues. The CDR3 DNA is TGTGCCAGCAGCTTCTCCCAAGAGACCCAGTACTTC. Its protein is CASSFSQETQYF.

The DNA of the CDR3 is TGCGCCAGCAGCCAAGTAACGGGTAACTATGGCTACACCTTC. It codes for CASSQVTGNYGYTF. This chain joins TRBV4-1 and TRBJ1-2; D is unresolved. Germline CDR1 reads MGHRA; CDR2 reads YSYEKL. V was cut by 1 base and J by 1 base, with 7 bases left in between. CDR3 length: 14 amino acids.

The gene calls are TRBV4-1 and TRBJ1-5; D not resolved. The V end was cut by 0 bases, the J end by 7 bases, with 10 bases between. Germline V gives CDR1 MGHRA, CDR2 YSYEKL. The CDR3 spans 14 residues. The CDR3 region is CASSQDRGRQPQHF. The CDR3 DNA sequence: TGCGCCAGCAGCCAAGACCGGGGAAGACAGCCCCAGCATTTT.

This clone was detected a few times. DNA for the CDR3: TGTGCCAGCAGTGCTTACCTTCCAAGGGGGCCTTCTAATTCACCCCTCCACTTT. This translates into CASSAYLPRGPSNSPLHF. The chain joins TRBV27 to TRBJ1-6; TRBD1 matches at 7 bases. CDR1 and CDR2 (germline): MNHEY, SMNVEV (reference sequence). CDR3 size: 18 residues. The trim removed 5 bases at V and 6 bases at J, leaving 16 bases unmatched.

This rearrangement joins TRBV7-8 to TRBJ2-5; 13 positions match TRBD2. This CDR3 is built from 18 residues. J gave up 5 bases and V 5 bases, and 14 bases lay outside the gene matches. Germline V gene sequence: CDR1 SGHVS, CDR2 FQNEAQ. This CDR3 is CASSPSGTSGTGRETQYF. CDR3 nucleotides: TGTGCCAGCAGCCCCTCCGGGACTAGCGGGACTGGGAGGGAGACCCAGTACTTC. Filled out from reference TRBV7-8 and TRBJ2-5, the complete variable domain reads GAGVSQSPRYKVAKRGQDVALRCDPISGHVSLFWYQQALGQGPEFLTYFQNEAQLDKSGLPSDRFFAERPEGSVSTLKIQRTQQEDSAVYLCASSPSGTSGTGRETQYFGPGTRLLVL.

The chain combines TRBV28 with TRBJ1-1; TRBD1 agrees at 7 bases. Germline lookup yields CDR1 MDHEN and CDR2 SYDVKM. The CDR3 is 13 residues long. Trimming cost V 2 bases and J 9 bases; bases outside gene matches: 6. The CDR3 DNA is TGTGCCAGCAGTTTAATGGGGGACAGCCAAGCTTTCTTT. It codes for CASSLMGDSQAFF.

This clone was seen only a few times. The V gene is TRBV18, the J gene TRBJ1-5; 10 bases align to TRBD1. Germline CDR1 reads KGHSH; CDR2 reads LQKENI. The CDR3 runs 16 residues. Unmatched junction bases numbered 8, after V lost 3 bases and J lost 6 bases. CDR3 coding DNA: TGTGCCAGCTCACCTGGCGGGACAGGGGTTGGTCAGCCCCAGCATTTT. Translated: CASSPGGTGVGQPQHF. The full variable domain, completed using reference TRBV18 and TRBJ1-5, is NAGVMQNPRHLVRRRGQEARLRCSPMKGHSHVYWYRQLPEEGLKFMVYLQKENIIDESGMPKERFSAEFPKEGPSILRIQQVVRGDSAAYFCASSPGGTGVGQPQHFGDGTRLSIL.

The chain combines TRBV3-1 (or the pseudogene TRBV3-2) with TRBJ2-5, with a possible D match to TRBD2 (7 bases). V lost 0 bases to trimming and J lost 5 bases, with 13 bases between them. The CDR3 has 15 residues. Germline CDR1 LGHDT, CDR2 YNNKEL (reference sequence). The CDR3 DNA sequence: TGTGCCAGCAGCCAAGAGGTGGGGGGGGCGGAGACCCAGTACTTC. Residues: CASSQEVGGAETQYF.

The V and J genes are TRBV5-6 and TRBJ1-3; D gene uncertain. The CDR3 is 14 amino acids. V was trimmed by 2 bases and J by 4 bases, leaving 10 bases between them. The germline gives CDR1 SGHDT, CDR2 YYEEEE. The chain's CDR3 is CASSLTVTGNTIYF. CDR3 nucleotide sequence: TGTGCCAGCAGCTTAACAGTCACGGGAAACACCATATATTTT.

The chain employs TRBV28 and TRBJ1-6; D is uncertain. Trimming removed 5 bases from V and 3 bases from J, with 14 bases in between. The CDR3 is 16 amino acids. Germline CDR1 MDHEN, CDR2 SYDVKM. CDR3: CASSTLDLGYNSPLHF. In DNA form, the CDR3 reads TGTGCCAGCAGTACCCTTGACTTAGGCTATAATTCACCCCTCCACTTT.

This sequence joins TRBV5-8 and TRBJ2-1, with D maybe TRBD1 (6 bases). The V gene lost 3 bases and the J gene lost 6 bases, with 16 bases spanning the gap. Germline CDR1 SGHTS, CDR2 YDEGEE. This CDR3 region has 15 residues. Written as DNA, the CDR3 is TGTGCCAGCAGCTCCCTTAGGGGGAGATTCAATGAGCAGTTCTTC. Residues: CASSSLRGRFNEQFF.

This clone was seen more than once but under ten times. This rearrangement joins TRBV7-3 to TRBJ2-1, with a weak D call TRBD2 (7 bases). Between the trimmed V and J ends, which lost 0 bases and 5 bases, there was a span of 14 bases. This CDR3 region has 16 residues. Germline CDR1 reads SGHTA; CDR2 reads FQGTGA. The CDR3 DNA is TGTGCCAGCAGCTTAACGATCGGGGGGCCTCACAATGAGCAGTTCTTC. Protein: CASSLTIGGPHNEQFF.